The rows below give T cell receptor beta chains drawn from one sample of a study of shared clonotypes between healthy human individuals. Measured with immunoSEQ multiplex PCR; TCRdb has only the in-frame clones, and not every one. Of more than 1 million clones listed, about 84% were seen once; the top ten hold more than 0.45%. The sequenced sample was memory CD4+ T cells from PBMCs. These receptors were taken from a man aged 18-30 years in good health. Some clones in this sample may be carry-over from other donors' samples. The CDR3 runs from the conserved cysteine through the conserved F or W. Each record gives: D gene, V gene, clone size, J gene, CDR3 DNA, CDR3 protein. A D gene is named only where the DNA matches it firmly. Where a row states a size, it is once, few, many or the class of an expanded clone; other rows omit it.

>TRBD2|TRBV5-1|once|TRBJ2-7
TGCGCCAGCAGCTGGGACGGAGCGGGAGTGTACGAGCAGTACTTC
CASSWDGAGVYEQYF
>.|TRBV19|.|TRBJ2-1
TGTGCCAGTAGAGGTGGTCTAGCGTACAATGAGCAGTTCTTC
CASRGGLAYNEQFF
>.|TRBV28|.|TRBJ2-1
TGTGCCAGCAGTTTAGGAGGAGGAGCCTACAATGAGCAGTTCTTC
CASSLGGGAYNEQFF
>TRBD1|TRBV6-4|.|TRBJ2-1
TGTGCCAGCAGTACAGGGACAGGGTTCAATGAGCAGTTCTTC
CASSTGTGFNEQFF
>TRBD2|TRBV6-5|few|TRBJ2-2
TGTGCCAGCCTTTATAGCGGGAGGGGAACCGGGGAGCTGTTTTTT
CASLYSGRGTGELFF
>TRBD1|TRBV19|.|TRBJ1-1
TGTGCCAGTAGTGAACAGGGGCCCCGGGAGGCTTTCTTT
CASSEQGPREAFF
>.|TRBV20-1|.|TRBJ1-2
TGCAGTGCCGTCCGGGTTGGGGGCTACACCTTC
CSAVRVGGYTF
>.|TRBV27|.|TRBJ1-1
TGTGCCAGCAGTTTCGAACAGGGAAGCACTGAAGCTTTCTTT
CASSFEQGSTEAFF
>TRBD2|TRBV10-2|.|TRBJ2-7
TGCGCCAGCAGTGAACTAGCGGGACGGGAGCAGTACTTC
CASSELAGREQYF
>TRBD1|TRBV9|once|TRBJ2-2
TGTGCCAGCAGCCCCAGGGGGCGTGGCGGGGAGCTGTTTTTT
CASSPRGRGGELFF
>.|TRBV2|.|TRBJ2-7
TGTGCCAGCAGTGAAAGGGGCTGGAGAACCTACGAGCAGTACTTC
CASSERGWRTYEQYF
>TRBD1|TRBV27|.|TRBJ2-2
TGTGCCAGCAGGTGGGGACAGGGGGCGATCGGGGAGCTGTTTTTT
CASRWGQGAIGELFF
>.|TRBV12-1|.|TRBJ1-2
TGTGCCAGCAGCTTTTTGGAGGGACCGATCGACAGGGCAGAGTACGGGTACATGCCCTACACCTTC
CASSFLEGPIDRAEYGYMPYTF
>.|TRBV9|.|TRBJ2-3
TGTGCCAGCAGCGCCCGCCTCGGGACGGGCCTAGATACGCAGTATTTT
CASSARLGTGLDTQYF
>TRBD2|TRBV7-3|.|TRBJ2-3
TGTGCCAGCAGCTTAATTAGCGGGAGCGCAGATACGCAGTATTTT
CASSLISGSADTQYF
>TRBD1|TRBV18|.|TRBJ1-1
TGTGCCAGCTCAAGGGGGACAGGGAACACTGAAGCTTTCTTT
CASSRGTGNTEAFF
>TRBD2|TRBV28|.|TRBJ2-1
TGTGCCAGCAGTTATTCCCTCGGACTAGCGGGGATCGATGAGCAGTTCTTC
CASSYSLGLAGIDEQFF
>.|TRBV21-1|.|TRBJ1-1
TGTGCCAGCATGGAAAAGGCACAGCCTCTATGGGACACTGAAGCTTTCTTT
CASMEKAQPLWDTEAFF
>.|TRBV4-3|.|TRBJ2-1
TGCGCCAGCAGCCAAGGGGACTCCAGAAACAATGAGCAGTTCTTC
CASSQGDSRNNEQFF
>TRBD1|TRBV2|many|TRBJ1-4
TGTGCCAGCAGTGAAAGACAGGGGATTTATGAAAAACTGTTTTTT
CASSERQGIYEKLFF
>.|TRBV5-4|.|TRBJ2-3
TGTGCCATTACAATAGGACGTAGCACAGATACGCAGTATTTT
CAITIGRSTDTQYF
>TRBD1|TRBV6-1|few|TRBJ2-1
TGTGCCAGCAGTGAGTTTAGGACAGGGGAGTACAATGAGCAGTTCTTC
CASSEFRTGEYNEQFF
>.|TRBV10-1|.|TRBJ2-1
TGCGCCAGCAGTGAGTCGGGGCAGATAGTCATCAATGAGCAGTTCTTC
CASSESGQIVINEQFF
>.|TRBV5-4|.|TRBJ1-2
TGTGCCAGCAGCTTGGTCCAGGGTGGGTCGGATGGCTACACCTTC
CASSLVQGGSDGYTF